The clone carrying this T cell receptor beta chain has only a few counts. Its specificity is not known. Trimming removed 4 bases from V and 2 bases from J, with 5 bases in between. Germline CDR1 reads ENHRY; CDR2 reads SYGVKD. This CDR3 contains 12 residues. A single record per CDR3 protein comes from TCRdb applying MiXCR to the 5' RACE reads. The table shows about 470,000 distinct CDR3 sequences, with approximately 24% occurring only once. The data belong to a study of identical twins. Study results and limitations: An excess of low generation probability was shown by twin-shared out-of-frame alpha sequences.

This sample was also put to use in a study of T cells expressing NK-cell markers. That work contributes: CD3+CD56+NKG2C+, CD3+CD56+NKG2C- and CD3+CD56-NKG2C+ T cells, once sorted, supplied the TCR beta repertoires. With respect to HCMV, seven of the eight sequenced donors were seropositive, and one was seronegative.

V is TRBV10-3 and J is TRBJ2-5, with D possibly being TRBD1 (5 bases). This TCR derives from a young woman in good health. Sequenced input: CD4+ T cells sorted from blood. CDR3 region: CAISGQQETQYF. The CDR3 DNA reads TGTGCCATCAGTGGACAGCAAGAGACCCAGTACTTC.